This T cell receptor (beta chain) derives from a study of blood T cell repertoires in COVID-19. Study overall: Samples taken during acute and convalescent COVID-19 were collected in the United States, Italy and Spain.

This clone is a singleton in its sample. This CDR3 is also generated by other DNA sequences in the sample. The table came from immunoSEQ multiplex PCR; TCRdb's copy has only in-frame clones and leaves some out. Of roughly 330,000 clones listed, over 80% are singletons. This CDR3 is built from 15 residues. J lost 0 bases, V lost 2 bases, and 4 bases had no gene match. CDR1 is SGHRS and CDR2 is YFSETQ in the germline V gene. The Seattle site enrolled patients during active infection and followed them longitudinally. The sequence was obtained from a young man with COVID-19, enrolled during active disease. Sequenced: peripheral blood. The V call is TRBV5-1, the J call TRBJ1-1; 7 positions match TRBD1. CDR3 amino acids: CASSLSGGMNTEAFF. For the CDR3, the DNA is TGCGCCAGCAGCTTATCAGGGGGTATGAACACTGAAGCTTTCTTT.